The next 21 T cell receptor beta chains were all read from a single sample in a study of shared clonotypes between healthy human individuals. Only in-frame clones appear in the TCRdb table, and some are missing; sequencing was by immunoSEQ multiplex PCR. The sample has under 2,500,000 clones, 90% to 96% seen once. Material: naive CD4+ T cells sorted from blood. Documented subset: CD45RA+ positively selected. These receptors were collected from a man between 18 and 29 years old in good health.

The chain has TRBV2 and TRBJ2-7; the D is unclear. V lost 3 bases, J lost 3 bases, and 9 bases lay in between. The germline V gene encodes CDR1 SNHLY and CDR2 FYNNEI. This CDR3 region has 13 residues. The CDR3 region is CASSEERVYEQYF. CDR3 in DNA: TGTGCCAGCAGTGAGGAACGGGTCTACGAGCAGTACTTC.

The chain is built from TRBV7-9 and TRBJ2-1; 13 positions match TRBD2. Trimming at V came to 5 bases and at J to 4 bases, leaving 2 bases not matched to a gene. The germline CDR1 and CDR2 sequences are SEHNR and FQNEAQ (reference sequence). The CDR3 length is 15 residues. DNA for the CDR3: TGTGCCAGCAGCCAGGGACTAGCGGGGTACAATGAGCAGTTCTTC. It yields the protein CASSQGLAGYNEQFF.

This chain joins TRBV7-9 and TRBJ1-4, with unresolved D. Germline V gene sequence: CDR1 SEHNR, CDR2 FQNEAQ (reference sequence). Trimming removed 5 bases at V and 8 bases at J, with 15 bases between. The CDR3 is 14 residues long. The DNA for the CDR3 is TGTGCCAGCAGCCCGGACGGAGTATCGGAAAAACTGTTTTTT. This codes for CASSPDGVSEKLFF.

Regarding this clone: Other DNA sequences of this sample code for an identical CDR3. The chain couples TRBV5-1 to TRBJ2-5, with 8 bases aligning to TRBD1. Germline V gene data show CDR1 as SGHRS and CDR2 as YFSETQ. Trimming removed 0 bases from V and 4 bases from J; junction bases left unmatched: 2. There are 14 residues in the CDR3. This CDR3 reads CASSLGGTGETQYF. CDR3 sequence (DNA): TGCGCCAGCAGCTTGGGTGGGACAGGAGAGACCCAGTACTTC.

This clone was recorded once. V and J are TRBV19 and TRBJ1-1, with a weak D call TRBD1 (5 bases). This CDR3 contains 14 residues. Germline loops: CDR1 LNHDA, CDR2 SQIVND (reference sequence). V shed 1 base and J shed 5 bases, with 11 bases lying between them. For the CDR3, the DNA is TGTGCCAGTAGTATAGGGGGCGCCCAAACTGAAGCTTTCTTT. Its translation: CASSIGGAQTEAFF.

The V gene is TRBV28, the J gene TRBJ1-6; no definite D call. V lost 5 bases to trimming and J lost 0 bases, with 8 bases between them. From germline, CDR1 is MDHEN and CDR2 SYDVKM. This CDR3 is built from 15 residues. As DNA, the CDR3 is TGTGCCAGCAGTCCCCAGAGCTCCTATAATTCACCCCTCCACTTT. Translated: CASSPQSSYNSPLHF.

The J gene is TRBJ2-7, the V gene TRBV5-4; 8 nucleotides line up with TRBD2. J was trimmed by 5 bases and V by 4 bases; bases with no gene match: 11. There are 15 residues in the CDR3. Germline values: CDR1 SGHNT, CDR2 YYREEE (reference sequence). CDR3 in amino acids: CASSRSGGSRDEQYF. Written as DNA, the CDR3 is TGTGCCAGCAGCAGGAGCGGGGGCAGCCGGGACGAGCAGTACTTC.

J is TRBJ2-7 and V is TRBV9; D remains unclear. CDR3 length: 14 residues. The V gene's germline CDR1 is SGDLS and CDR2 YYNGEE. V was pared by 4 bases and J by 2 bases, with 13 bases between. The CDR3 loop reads CASSPPASPYEQYF. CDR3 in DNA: TGTGCCAGCAGCCCCCCGGCCAGCCCCTACGAGCAGTACTTC. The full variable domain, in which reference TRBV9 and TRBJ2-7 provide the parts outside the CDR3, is DSGVTQTPKHLITATGQRVTLRCSPRSGDLSVYWYQQSLDQGLQFLIQYYNGEERAKGNILERFSAQQFPDLHSELNLSSLELGDSALYFCASSPPASPYEQYFGPGTRLTVT.

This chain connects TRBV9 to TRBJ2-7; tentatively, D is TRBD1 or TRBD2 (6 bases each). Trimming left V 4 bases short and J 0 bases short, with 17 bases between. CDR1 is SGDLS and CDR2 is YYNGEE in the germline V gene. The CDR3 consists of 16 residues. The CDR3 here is CASSRSGGPSSYEQYF. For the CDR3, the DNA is TGTGCCAGCAGCCGTAGTGGGGGGCCCAGCTCCTACGAGCAGTACTTC.

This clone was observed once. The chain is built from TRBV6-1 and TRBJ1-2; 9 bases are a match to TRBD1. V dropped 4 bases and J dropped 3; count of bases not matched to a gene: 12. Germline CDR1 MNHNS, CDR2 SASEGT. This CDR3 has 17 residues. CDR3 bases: TGTGCCAGCAGTGGGAGGTATGGACAGGGGATCGACTATGGCTACACCTTC. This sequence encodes CASSGRYGQGIDYGYTF.

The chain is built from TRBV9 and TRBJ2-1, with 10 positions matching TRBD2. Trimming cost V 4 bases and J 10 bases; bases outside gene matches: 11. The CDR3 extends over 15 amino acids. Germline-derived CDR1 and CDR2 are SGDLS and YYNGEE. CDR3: CASSPRLAGAGEQFF. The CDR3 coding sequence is TGTGCCAGCAGCCCCCGACTAGCGGGTGCGGGGGAGCAGTTCTTC.

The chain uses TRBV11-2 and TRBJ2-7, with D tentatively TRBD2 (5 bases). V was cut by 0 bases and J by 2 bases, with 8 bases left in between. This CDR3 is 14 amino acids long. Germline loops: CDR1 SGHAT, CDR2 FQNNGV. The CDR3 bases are TGTGCCAGCAGCTTAGAGGTGGGAGCCTACGAGCAGTACTTC. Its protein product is CASSLEVGAYEQYF.

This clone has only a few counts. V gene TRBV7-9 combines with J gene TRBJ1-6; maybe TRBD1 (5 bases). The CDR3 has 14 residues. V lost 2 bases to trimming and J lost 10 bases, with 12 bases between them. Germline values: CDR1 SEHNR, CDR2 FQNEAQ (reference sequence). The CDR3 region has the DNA TGTGCCAGCAGCTTATCCCCCGACAGCTCACCCCTCCACTTT. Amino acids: CASSLSPDSSPLHF.

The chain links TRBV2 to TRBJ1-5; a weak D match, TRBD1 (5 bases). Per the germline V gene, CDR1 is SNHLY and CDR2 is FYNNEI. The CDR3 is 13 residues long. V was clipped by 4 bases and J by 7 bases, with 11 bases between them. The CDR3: CASSGVGDQPQHF. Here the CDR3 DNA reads TGTGCCAGCAGTGGTGTAGGGGACCAGCCCCAGCATTTT.

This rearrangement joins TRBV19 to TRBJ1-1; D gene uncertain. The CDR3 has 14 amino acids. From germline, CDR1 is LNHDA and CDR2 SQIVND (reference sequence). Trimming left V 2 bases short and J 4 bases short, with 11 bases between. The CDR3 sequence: CASSILPGSTEAFF. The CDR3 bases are TGTGCCAGTAGTATATTGCCCGGGAGCACTGAAGCTTTCTTT.

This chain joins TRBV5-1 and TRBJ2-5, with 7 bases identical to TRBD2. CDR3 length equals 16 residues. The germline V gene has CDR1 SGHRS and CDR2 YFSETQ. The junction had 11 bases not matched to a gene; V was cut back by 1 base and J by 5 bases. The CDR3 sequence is CASSLSAAGARETQYF. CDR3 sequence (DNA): TGCGCCAGCAGCTTGAGTGCGGCGGGAGCTCGGGAGACCCAGTACTTC.

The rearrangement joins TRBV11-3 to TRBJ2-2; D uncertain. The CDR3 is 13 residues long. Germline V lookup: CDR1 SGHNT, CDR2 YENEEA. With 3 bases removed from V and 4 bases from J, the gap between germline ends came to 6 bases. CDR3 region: CASSFTPTGELFF. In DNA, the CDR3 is TGTGCCAGCAGCTTTACCCCCACCGGGGAGCTGTTTTTT. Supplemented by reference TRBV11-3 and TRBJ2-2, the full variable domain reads EAGVVQSPRYKIIEKKQPVAFWCNPISGHNTLYWYLQNLGQGPELLIRYENEEAVDDSQLPKDRFSAERLKGVDSTLKIQPAELGDSAVYLCASSFTPTGELFFGEGSRLTVL.

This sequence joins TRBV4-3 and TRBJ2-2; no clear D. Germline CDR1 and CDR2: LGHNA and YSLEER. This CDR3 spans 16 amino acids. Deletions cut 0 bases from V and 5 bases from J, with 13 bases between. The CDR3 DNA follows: TGCGCCAGCAGCCAAGATTTTAGGCTCATGACCGGGGAGCTGTTTTTT. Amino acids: CASSQDFRLMTGELFF.

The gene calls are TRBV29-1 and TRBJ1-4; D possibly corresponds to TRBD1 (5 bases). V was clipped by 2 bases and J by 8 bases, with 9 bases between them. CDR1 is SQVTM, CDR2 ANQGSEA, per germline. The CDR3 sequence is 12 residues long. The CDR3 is CSVEQGGEKLFF. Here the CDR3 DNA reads TGCAGCGTTGAACAGGGTGGCGAAAAACTGTTTTTT.

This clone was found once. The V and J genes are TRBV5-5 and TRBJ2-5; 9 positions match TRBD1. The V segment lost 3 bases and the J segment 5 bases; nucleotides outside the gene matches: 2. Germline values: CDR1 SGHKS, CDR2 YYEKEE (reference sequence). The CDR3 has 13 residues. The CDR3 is CASSYDRGETQYF. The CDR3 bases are TGTGCCAGCAGCTATGACAGGGGGGAGACCCAGTACTTC. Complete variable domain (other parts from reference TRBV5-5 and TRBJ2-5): DAGVTQSPTHLIKTRGQQVTLRCSPISGHKSVSWYQQVLGQGPQFIFQYYEKEERGRGNFPDRFSARQFPNYSSELNVNALLLGDSALYLCASSYDRGETQYFGPGTRLLVL.

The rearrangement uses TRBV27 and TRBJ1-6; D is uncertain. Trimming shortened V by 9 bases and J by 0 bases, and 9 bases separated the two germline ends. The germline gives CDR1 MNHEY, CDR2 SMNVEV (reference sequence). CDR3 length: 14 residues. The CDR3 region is CASCVSSYNSPLHF. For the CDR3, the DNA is TGTGCCAGTTGCGTGAGCTCCTATAATTCACCCCTCCACTTT.